This T cell receptor beta chain originates from a study of metastatic and nonmetastatic thyroid tumors. Whole-study results and caveats: In blood and tumor, TCR beta diversity was reportedly significantly higher in malignant thyroid tumors than in benign nodules.

At least ten counts were recorded for this clone. Its antigen remains unknown. Each patient went into thyroid surgery without having received any treatment. Germline CDR1 and CDR2: DFQATT and SNEGSKA (reference sequence). The CDR3 consists of 15 residues. V shed 6 bases, J shed 9 bases, and the junction held 12 bases outside the gene matches. Per the original data handling: It was from CDR3 differences across clinicopathological groups that a distant-metastasis classifier for papillary thyroid cancer was built. MiXCR reprocessed the PCR reads for TCRdb. The V and J calls and clone size are TCRdb's, not the authors'. The profile shows about 34,000 clones, about a sixth of them singletons.

The clonotype originates from a female donor with papillary thyroid cancer or a benign thyroid nodule (not recorded which). Some clones in this sample may be carry-over from other donors' samples. V usage is TRBV20-1 and J usage is TRBJ2-7, with 15 positions matching TRBD2. The sample consisted of blood. CDR3 in DNA: TGCAGTGCCCCGGGACTAGCGGGGGGAAGGGATCGGCAGTACTTC. Translating gives CSAPGLAGGRDRQYF.